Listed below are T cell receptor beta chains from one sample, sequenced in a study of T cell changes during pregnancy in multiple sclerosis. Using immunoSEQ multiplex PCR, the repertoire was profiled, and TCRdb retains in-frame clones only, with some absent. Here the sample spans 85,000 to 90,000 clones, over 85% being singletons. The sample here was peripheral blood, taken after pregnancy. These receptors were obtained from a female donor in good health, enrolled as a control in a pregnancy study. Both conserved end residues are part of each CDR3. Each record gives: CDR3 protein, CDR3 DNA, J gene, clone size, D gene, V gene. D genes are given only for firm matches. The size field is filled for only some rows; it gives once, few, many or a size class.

CDR3 protein: CSVGDSGPDTQYF
CDR3 DNA: TGCAGCGTTGGGGACAGTGGCCCAGATACGCAGTATTTT
J gene: TRBJ2-3
clone size: .
D gene: TRBD1
V gene: TRBV29-1

CDR3 protein: CASSQAPRGRRDGYTF
CDR3 DNA: TGCGCCAGCAGCCAAGCTCCTAGGGGCCGGAGGGATGGCTACACCTTC
J gene: TRBJ1-2
clone size: once
D gene: .
V gene: TRBV4-1

CDR3 protein: CASSHIPGQGAVTYEQYF
CDR3 DNA: TGCGCCAGCAGCCACATCCCGGGACAGGGGGCTGTTACCTACGAGCAGTACTTC
J gene: TRBJ2-7
clone size: .
D gene: TRBD1
V gene: TRBV4-1

CDR3 protein: CASGFGQGMTEAFF
CDR3 DNA: TGCGCCAGCGGTTTCGGACAGGGGATGACTGAAGCTTTCTTT
J gene: TRBJ1-1
clone size: .
D gene: TRBD1
V gene: TRBV5-1

CDR3 protein: CASSHPVPGLSDYGYTF
CDR3 DNA: TGCGCCAGCAGCCATCCCGTCCCGGGACTCTCGGACTATGGCTACACCTTC
J gene: TRBJ1-2
clone size: .
D gene: .
V gene: TRBV4-1

CDR3 protein: CASSLEGGPADTQYF
CDR3 DNA: TGCGCCAGCAGCTTAGAGGGAGGGCCCGCAGATACGCAGTATTTT
J gene: TRBJ2-3
clone size: .
D gene: TRBD2
V gene: TRBV5-1

CDR3 protein: CASSFGPSGRDGNEQFF
CDR3 DNA: TGTGCCAGCAGCTTTGGGCCTAGCGGCCGAGATGGAAATGAGCAGTTCTTC
J gene: TRBJ2-1
clone size: .
D gene: TRBD2
V gene: TRBV7-6

CDR3 protein: CASSRDPGFNEKLFF
CDR3 DNA: TGTGCCAGCTCACGTGACCCGGGTTTTAATGAAAAACTGTTTTTT
J gene: TRBJ1-4
clone size: .
D gene: .
V gene: TRBV18

CDR3 protein: CASANLQGFSDTQYF
CDR3 DNA: TGTGCCAGCGCCAACCTCCAGGGGTTCTCCGATACGCAGTATTTT
J gene: TRBJ2-3
clone size: .
D gene: .
V gene: TRBV6-5

CDR3 protein: CASSGGVSSYNEQFF
CDR3 DNA: TGTGCCAGCAGCGGGGGGGTTAGCTCCTACAATGAGCAGTTCTTC
J gene: TRBJ2-1
clone size: .
D gene: TRBD2
V gene: TRBV5-6

CDR3 protein: CASRDRGLVGYTF
CDR3 DNA: TGTGCCTCGAGGGACAGGGGCCTCGTTGGCTACACCTTC
J gene: TRBJ1-2
clone size: once
D gene: TRBD1
V gene: TRBV19

CDR3 protein: CSVINTGELFF
CDR3 DNA: TGCAGCGTTATAAACACCGGGGAGCTGTTTTTT
J gene: TRBJ2-2
clone size: .
D gene: .
V gene: TRBV29-1

CDR3 protein: CASSYGQGASYGYTF
CDR3 DNA: TGTGCCAGCAGTTACGGACAGGGGGCCAGTTATGGCTACACCTTC
J gene: TRBJ1-2
clone size: .
D gene: TRBD1
V gene: TRBV6-5

CDR3 protein: CASSLPGAGGETQYF
CDR3 DNA: TGTGCCAGCAGCTTACCAGGTGCCGGGGGAGAGACCCAGTACTTC
J gene: TRBJ2-5
clone size: .
D gene: .
V gene: TRBV7-9

CDR3 protein: CASSQTGPRDNEKRNYGYTF
CDR3 DNA: TGCGCCAGCAGTCAAACCGGGCCCAGGGATAACGAGAAACGTAACTATGGCTACACCTTC
J gene: TRBJ1-2
clone size: .
D gene: .
V gene: TRBV23-1

CDR3 protein: CASSQTSGSRTYNEQFF
CDR3 DNA: TGCGCCAGCAGCCAAACTAGCGGGAGTCGGACCTACAATGAGCAGTTCTTC
J gene: TRBJ2-1
clone size: .
D gene: TRBD2
V gene: TRBV4-1

CDR3 protein: CASSTEGTGGPNQPQHF
CDR3 DNA: TGTGCCAGTAGTACCGAGGGAACAGGGGGCCCCAATCAGCCCCAGCATTTT
J gene: TRBJ1-5
clone size: .
D gene: TRBD1
V gene: TRBV19

CDR3 protein: CASSIGGGRNQPQHF
CDR3 DNA: TGTGCCAGTAGTATAGGCGGAGGGCGCAATCAGCCCCAGCATTTT
J gene: TRBJ1-5
clone size: .
D gene: .
V gene: TRBV19

CDR3 protein: CASSHSGTNEKLFF
CDR3 DNA: TGCGCCAGCAGCCATTCCGGGACTAATGAAAAACTGTTTTTT
J gene: TRBJ1-4
clone size: .
D gene: .
V gene: TRBV4-1

CDR3 protein: CATRGTGVFEAFF
CDR3 DNA: TGTGCCACCAGAGGGACAGGGGTCTTTGAAGCTTTCTTT
J gene: TRBJ1-1
clone size: .
D gene: TRBD1
V gene: TRBV10-3

CDR3 protein: CASSIGQGNEQFF
CDR3 DNA: TGTGCCAGCAGCATAGGACAGGGCAATGAGCAGTTCTTC
J gene: TRBJ2-1
clone size: .
D gene: TRBD1
V gene: TRBV13

CDR3 protein: CAISESSSGSGYNEQFF
CDR3 DNA: TGTGCCATCAGTGAGTCGAGTAGCGGGAGCGGCTACAATGAGCAGTTCTTC
J gene: TRBJ2-1
clone size: .
D gene: TRBD2
V gene: TRBV10-3

CDR3 protein: CASSLGGRVHEQYF
CDR3 DNA: TGTGCCAGCAGCTTAGGGGGCAGGGTCCACGAGCAGTACTTC
J gene: TRBJ2-7
clone size: .
D gene: .
V gene: TRBV11-2

CDR3 protein: CASSLEGGYTEAFF
CDR3 DNA: TGTGCCAGCAGTTTAGAGGGTGGGTACACTGAAGCTTTCTTT
J gene: TRBJ1-1
clone size: .
D gene: .
V gene: TRBV27

CDR3 protein: CASSLDAGALAKNIQYF
CDR3 DNA: TGTGCCAGCAGCTTAGATGCAGGGGCCCTAGCCAAAAACATTCAGTACTTC
J gene: TRBJ2-4
clone size: .
D gene: .
V gene: TRBV7-2

CDR3 protein: CASSLWTGSGQETQYF
CDR3 DNA: TGTGCCAGCAGCTTATGGACAGGGTCAGGGCAAGAGACCCAGTACTTC
J gene: TRBJ2-5
clone size: .
D gene: TRBD1
V gene: TRBV7-9

CDR3 protein: CASSPQGNKDEQYF
CDR3 DNA: TGTGCCAGCAGCCCACAGGGGAACAAAGACGAGCAGTACTTC
J gene: TRBJ2-7
clone size: .
D gene: TRBD1
V gene: TRBV11-3

CDR3 protein: CASNDRNYGYTF
CDR3 DNA: TGTGCCAGCAACGACAGGAACTATGGCTACACCTTC
J gene: TRBJ1-2
clone size: .
D gene: .
V gene: TRBV6-6

CDR3 protein: CATSRDFTGPDTQYF
CDR3 DNA: TGTGCCACCAGCAGAGATTTCACAGGGCCAGATACGCAGTATTTT
J gene: TRBJ2-3
clone size: once
D gene: .
V gene: TRBV15

CDR3 protein: CASSYSQGNTEAFF
CDR3 DNA: TGTGCCAGCAGTTACTCGCAGGGAAACACTGAAGCTTTCTTT
J gene: TRBJ1-1
clone size: .
D gene: .
V gene: TRBV6-6

CDR3 protein: CASSLGQHYEQYF
CDR3 DNA: TGTGCCAGCAGCCTGGGACAGCACTACGAGCAGTACTTC
J gene: TRBJ2-7
clone size: .
D gene: TRBD1
V gene: TRBV7-9

CDR3 protein: CASGGTSNPGAQYF
CDR3 DNA: TGTGCCAGTGGGGGGACTAGCAACCCCGGGGCGCAGTATTTT
J gene: TRBJ2-3
clone size: medium-sized
D gene: TRBD2
V gene: TRBV7-9

CDR3 protein: CASTGLAGGSYNEQFF
CDR3 DNA: TGTGCCAGCACCGGACTAGCGGGGGGCTCCTACAATGAGCAGTTCTTC
J gene: TRBJ2-1
clone size: .
D gene: TRBD2
V gene: TRBV7-6

CDR3 protein: CASSSDRGADTQYF
CDR3 DNA: TGCGCCAGCAGCTCGGACAGGGGTGCAGATACGCAGTATTTT
J gene: TRBJ2-3
clone size: .
D gene: TRBD1
V gene: TRBV5-1

CDR3 protein: CASSDSTFQETQYF
CDR3 DNA: TGTGCCAGCAGTGACTCGACTTTCCAAGAGACCCAGTACTTC
J gene: TRBJ2-5
clone size: .
D gene: .
V gene: TRBV6-4

CDR3 protein: CASSQGARSETQYF
CDR3 DNA: TGTGCCAGCAGCCAGGGGGCCAGATCAGAGACCCAGTACTTC
J gene: TRBJ2-5
clone size: .
D gene: .
V gene: TRBV14

CDR3 protein: CAWSVRRVETQYF
CDR3 DNA: TGTGCCTGGAGTGTACGGAGGGTCGAGACCCAGTACTTC
J gene: TRBJ2-5
clone size: .
D gene: .
V gene: TRBV30

CDR3 protein: CASSPRTSGKQEQFF
CDR3 DNA: TGTGCCAGTAGTCCCCGGACTAGCGGGAAGCAGGAGCAGTTCTTC
J gene: TRBJ2-1
clone size: .
D gene: TRBD2
V gene: TRBV19

CDR3 protein: CASSRTTTGGTHEQYF
CDR3 DNA: TGCGCCAGCAGCCGAACTACTACAGGGGGAACCCACGAGCAGTACTTC
J gene: TRBJ2-7
clone size: .
D gene: TRBD1
V gene: TRBV5-1

CDR3 protein: CASSESSRQTEQYF
CDR3 DNA: TGTGCCAGCAGTGAGAGCTCCCGACAGACCGAGCAGTACTTC
J gene: TRBJ2-7
clone size: .
D gene: .
V gene: TRBV2

CDR3 protein: CASSARLVGHNEQFF
CDR3 DNA: TGTGCCAGCAGCGCCCGACTAGTTGGCCACAATGAGCAGTTCTTC
J gene: TRBJ2-1
clone size: .
D gene: .
V gene: TRBV9

CDR3 protein: CASRLAGSYNEQFF
CDR3 DNA: TGTGCCAGCCGACTAGCGGGATCCTACAATGAGCAGTTCTTC
J gene: TRBJ2-1
clone size: .
D gene: TRBD2
V gene: TRBV2

CDR3 protein: CASSSGGTSARVRELFF
CDR3 DNA: TGTGCCAGCAGCTCGGGGGGGACTAGCGCCAGAGTAAGGGAGCTGTTTTTT
J gene: TRBJ2-2
clone size: .
D gene: TRBD2
V gene: TRBV5-6

CDR3 protein: CASSLRTDTQYF
CDR3 DNA: TGTGCCAGCAGTCTCAGAACAGATACGCAGTATTTT
J gene: TRBJ2-3
clone size: .
D gene: .
V gene: TRBV27